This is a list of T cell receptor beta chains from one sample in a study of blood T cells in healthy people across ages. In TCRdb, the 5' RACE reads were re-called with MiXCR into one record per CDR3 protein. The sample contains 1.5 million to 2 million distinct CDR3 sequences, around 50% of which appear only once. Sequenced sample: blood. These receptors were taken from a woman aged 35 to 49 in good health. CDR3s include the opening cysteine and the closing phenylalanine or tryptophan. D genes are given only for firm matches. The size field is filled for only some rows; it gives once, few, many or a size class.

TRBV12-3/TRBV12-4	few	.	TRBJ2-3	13	TGTGCCAGCAGTTGGGGGCCCTCAGATACGCAGTATTTT	CASSWGPSDTQYF
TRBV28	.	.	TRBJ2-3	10	TGTGCCAGCAGTTTGGGTGCGCAGTATTTT	CASSLGAQYF
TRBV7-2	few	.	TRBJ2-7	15	TGTGCCAGCAGCTTAATCTCACTAGGCGCCTACGAGCAGTACTTC	CASSLISLGAYEQYF
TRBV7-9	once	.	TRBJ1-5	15	TGTGCCAGCAGCCCCCAGGGCGCAGGGTATCAGCCCCAGCATTTT	CASSPQGAGYQPQHF
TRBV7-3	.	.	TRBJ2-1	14	TGTGCCAGCAGCAGGTCCCCAGGGGTAAATGAGCAGTTCTTC	CASSRSPGVNEQFF
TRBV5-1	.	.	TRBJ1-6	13	TGCGCCAGCAGCTTGGAGGTTTCTACACCCCTCCACTTT	CASSLEVSTPLHF
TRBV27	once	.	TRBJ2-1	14	TGTGCCAGCAGTGTTTATAACAGCCAAAATGAGCAGTTCTTC	CASSVYNSQNEQFF
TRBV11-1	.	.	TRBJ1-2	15	TGTGCCAGCAGCTTAGGCAGGTACCGCAACTATGGCTACACCTTC	CASSLGRYRNYGYTF
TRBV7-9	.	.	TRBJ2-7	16	TGTGCCAGCAGCTTAAAGGGGGGGGGCGCGGACTACGAGCAGTACTTC	CASSLKGGGADYEQYF
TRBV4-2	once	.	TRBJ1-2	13	TGTGCCAGCAGCCACGCCCTGGACTATGGCTACACCTTC	CASSHALDYGYTF
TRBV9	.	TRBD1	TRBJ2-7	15	TGTGCCAGCAGCCCACCGGGACAGCCTTCCTACGAGCAGTACTTC	CASSPPGQPSYEQYF
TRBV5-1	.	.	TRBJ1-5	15	TGCGCCTGCAGCCTGTATACAGGGAGGAATCAGCCCCAGCATTTT	CACSLYTGRNQPQHF
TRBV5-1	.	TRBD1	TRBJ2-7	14	TGCGCCAGCAGCCCGACGACAGGGGCCTACGAGCAGTACTTC	CASSPTTGAYEQYF
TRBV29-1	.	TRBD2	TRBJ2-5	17	TGCAGCGTTGAAACGTTCACGGGGCGGGGGGGTAGAGAGACCCAGTACTTC	CSVETFTGRGGRETQYF
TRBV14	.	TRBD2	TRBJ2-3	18	TGTGCCAGCAGCCTCCCTAGACTAGCGGGGGCCCGCACAGATACGCAGTATTTT	CASSLPRLAGARTDTQYF
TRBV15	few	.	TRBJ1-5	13	TGTGCCACCAGCAGAGAAGGGAATCAGCCCCAGCATTTT	CATSREGNQPQHF
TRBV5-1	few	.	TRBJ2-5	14	TGCGCCAGCAGCTCCACAGACTCCCAAGAGACCCAGTACTTC	CASSSTDSQETQYF
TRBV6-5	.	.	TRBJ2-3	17	TGTGCCAGCAGTTACTCGACAGGCCTAGCAGGCACAGATACGCAGTATTTT	CASSYSTGLAGTDTQYF
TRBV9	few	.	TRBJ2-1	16	TGTGCCAGCAGCGTAGCTCTAGCGAGAGCCAACAATGAGCAGTTCTTC	CASSVALARANNEQFF
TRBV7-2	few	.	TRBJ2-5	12	TGTGCCAGCAGCTTAGAGGGGACGGGCCAGTACTTC	CASSLEGTGQYF
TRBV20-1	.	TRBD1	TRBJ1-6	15	TGCAGTGCTAGAGCTAACGGACAGGGTAATTTACCCCCCCACTTT	CSARANGQGNLPPHF
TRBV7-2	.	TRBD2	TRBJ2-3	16	TGTGCCAGCAGCTTAGCCCCAGCGGGGGGCGCAGATACGCAGTATTTT	CASSLAPAGGADTQYF
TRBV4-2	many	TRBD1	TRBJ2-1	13	TGTGCCAGCAGCCTCCCAGGGGGCAGTGAGCAGTTCTTC	CASSLPGGSEQFF
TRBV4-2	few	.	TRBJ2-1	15	TGTGCCAGCAGCCAAGAAGGGGCAGGCGGTAATGAGCAGTTCTTC	CASSQEGAGGNEQFF
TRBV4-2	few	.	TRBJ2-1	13	TGTGCCAGCAGCCAACGGGACCCTAGTGAGCAGTTCTTC	CASSQRDPSEQFF
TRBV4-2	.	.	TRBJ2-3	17	TGTGCCAGCAGCCAAGATATCGCGGGGACGCTGGTGAATACGCAGTATTTT	CASSQDIAGTLVNTQYF
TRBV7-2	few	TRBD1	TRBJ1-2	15	TGTGCCAGCAGCCCGAGCAGGGGGGGACACTATGGCTACACCTTC	CASSPSRGGHYGYTF
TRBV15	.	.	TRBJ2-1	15	TGTGCCACCAGCAGTTGGGGGGTGTCCTACAATGAGCAGTTCTTC	CATSSWGVSYNEQFF
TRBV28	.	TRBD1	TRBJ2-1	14	TGTGCCAGCAGGCACAGGGGTAAGGGGAATGAGCAGTTCTTC	CASRHRGKGNEQFF
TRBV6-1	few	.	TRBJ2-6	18	TGTGCCAGCAGAGGAGACAGACTACTAAACTCTGGGGCCAACGTCCTGACTTTC	CASRGDRLLNSGANVLTF
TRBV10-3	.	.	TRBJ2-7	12	TGTGCCATCAGTGAGAGGTCCTACGAGCAGTACTTC	CAISERSYEQYF
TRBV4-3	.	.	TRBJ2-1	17	TGCGCCAGCAGCCAAGATGTCCCCAGCGGGCTAGGAAATGAGCAGTTCTTC	CASSQDVPSGLGNEQFF
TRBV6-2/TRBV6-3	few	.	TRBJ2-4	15	TGTGCCAACAGTTCTCCCCCATTAGCCAAAAACATTCAGTACTTC	CANSSPPLAKNIQYF
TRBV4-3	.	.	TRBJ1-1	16	TGCGCCAGCAGCCACCTTACGGGGTCGATGAACACTGAAGCTTTCTTT	CASSHLTGSMNTEAFF
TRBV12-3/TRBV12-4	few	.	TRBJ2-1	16	TGTGCCAGCAGTTTAGGCGGGCTAAGTCCCGGGAATGAGCAGTTCTTC	CASSLGGLSPGNEQFF
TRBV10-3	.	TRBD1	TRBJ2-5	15	TGTGCCATCAGTGGACCGGGACAGCGACAAGAGACCCAGTACTTC	CAISGPGQRQETQYF
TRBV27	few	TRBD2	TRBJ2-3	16	TGTGCCAGCCCCTCGTCTAGCGGGGGTAACACAGATACGCAGTATTTT	CASPSSSGGNTDTQYF
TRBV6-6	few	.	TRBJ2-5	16	TGTGCCAGCAGTTACTCTGCGCGGGGTACGGGAGAGACCCAGTACTTC	CASSYSARGTGETQYF